These 9 T cell receptor beta chains were sequenced from one sample in a study of T-cell reconstitution after alpha-beta-depleted transplantation in children (TCRdb year 2016). Library generation was performed with PCR. Data came from an Illumina HiSeq 2500. Molecular barcoding was employed in the preparation of TCR libraries, with unique molecular identifiers being used to normalize TCRbeta repertoire quantification. TCRdb ran its own pipeline on the public reads, namely fastp trimming at Q25 and MiXCR clone calling, and kept in-frame beta chains. Every distinct CDR3 protein forms one entry, paired with its most common genes and DNA. The sample table records roughly 500,000 distinct CDR3 sequences; approximately 32% of these occur just once. The top ten constitute under 3% of the sample. The sequenced sample was PBMCs from the stem cell graft donor, obtained from the stem cell graft. These receptors all come from a human donor who donated a stem cell graft to a child with aplastic anemia.

V and J are TRBV20-1 and TRBJ2-1; the match to TRBD1 covers 9 bases. Germline V gene sequence: CDR1 DFQATT, CDR2 SNEGSKA (reference sequence). V lost 3 bases, J lost 2 bases, and 2 bases stayed unmatched. The CDR3 is 14 amino acids. The CDR3 nucleotides read TGCAGTGCTAGGACAGGGGGTACCTACAATGAGCAGTTCTTC. Translating gives CSARTGGTYNEQFF.

This rearrangement joins TRBV12-3 or TRBV12-4 to TRBJ1-2; the D is unclear. Deletions cut 3 bases from V and 4 bases from J, with 12 bases between. The CDR3 covers 14 residues. The CDR3 nucleotides are TGTGCCAGCAGTTTGGCCCGGGCGGCCTATGGCTACACCTTC. Translation gives CASSLARAAYGYTF.

The V and J genes are TRBV18 and TRBJ2-3; unclear D gene. V was shortened by 0 bases and J by 2 bases, with 6 bases between the two germline ends. Germline CDR1 is KGHSH and CDR2 is LQKENI. The CDR3 sequence is 14 residues long. CDR3 sequence reads: CASSPPALTDTQYF. The DNA for the CDR3 is TGTGCCAGCTCACCACCAGCGCTCACAGATACGCAGTATTTT.

This clonotype has only a few counts. This chain links TRBV6-1 with TRBJ1-5; D is unresolved. The germline V and J ends were trimmed by 6 bases and 0 bases, with 15 bases remaining between them. The CDR3 totals 16 residues. CDR1 is MNHNS, CDR2 SASEGT, per germline. The CDR3 loop is CASSFEGPYSNQPQHF. DNA for the CDR3: TGTGCCAGCAGCTTTGAGGGCCCCTATAGCAATCAGCCCCAGCATTTT.

The chain is built from TRBV7-2 and TRBJ2-1; D is ambiguous. Per the germline V gene, CDR1 is SGHTA and CDR2 is FQGNSA. The CDR3 has 12 amino acids. Trimming shortened V by 5 bases and J by 15 bases, and 17 bases separated the two germline ends. The CDR3 spells CASSPRTVRAFF. In nucleotides, the CDR3 is TGTGCCAGCAGCCCTAGGACGGTGCGTGCGTTCTTC.

This clonotype was found a few times. The genes are TRBV9 and TRBJ1-3, with 10 bases lining up with TRBD1. The CDR3 is made up of 16 amino acids. Trimming took 0 bases from V and 4 from J; bases not matched to a gene: 4. Germline V gene data show CDR1 as SGDLS and CDR2 as YYNGEE. The CDR3 coding sequence is TGTGCCAGCAGCGTAGACGACAGGGGGCCCGGAAACACCATATATTTT. Its protein product is CASSVDDRGPGNTIYF.

Only a few counts were recorded for this clonotype. The chain employs TRBV20-1 and TRBJ2-3, with D hard to call. CDR1 and CDR2 (germline): DFQATT, SNEGSKA (reference sequence). The V end was cut by 7 bases, the J end by 2 bases, with 10 bases between. The CDR3 length is 12 residues. CDR3 amino acids: CSVRRNTDTQYF. The DNA of the CDR3 is TGCAGTGTACGTAGGAACACAGATACGCAGTATTTT.

V is TRBV4-1 and J is TRBJ1-5, with D hard to call. CDR3 length equals 12 residues. CDR1 and CDR2 (germline): MGHRA, YSYEKL. V was pared by 3 bases and J by 4 bases, with 4 bases between. The CDR3 loop is CASSQGNQPQHF. As DNA, the CDR3 is TGCGCCAGCAGCCAGGGGAATCAGCCCCAGCATTTT.

The chain couples TRBV12-3 or TRBV12-4 to TRBJ2-7; TRBD2 agrees at 12 bases. V was pared by 3 bases and J by 4 bases, with 7 bases of the junction left unmatched. The CDR3 extends over 16 amino acids. CDR3: CASSFSSTSGSYEQYF. The CDR3 nucleotides read TGTGCCAGCAGTTTTTCCTCGACTAGCGGGAGTTACGAGCAGTACTTC.